This T cell receptor (beta chain) was obtained from a study of blood T cell repertoires in COVID-19. In the authors' methods: Reference gene primers were amplified, and this amplification served to estimate nucleated cell counts. Sequenced by immunoSEQ multiplex PCR; TCRdb stores in-frame clones only, minus some. D and trimming come from the DNA, and the V and J calls and clone size come from that table. The sample lists over 130,000 clones, approximately 78% occurring once. With 0 bases clipped from V and 0 bases from J, the junction kept 7 bases outside the gene matches. The CDR3 contains 19 residues. From germline, CDR1 is SGHRS and CDR2 YFSETQ.

The chain has TRBV5-1 and TRBJ2-3; 13 nucleotides match TRBD2. This TCR came from a woman at least 80 years old with acute or convalescent COVID-19. The specimen was peripheral blood. For the CDR3, the DNA is TGCGCCAGCAGCTTGGGACTAGCGGGGGGCTACCTTAGCACAGATACGCAGTATTTT. This sequence encodes CASSLGLAGGYLSTDTQYF.